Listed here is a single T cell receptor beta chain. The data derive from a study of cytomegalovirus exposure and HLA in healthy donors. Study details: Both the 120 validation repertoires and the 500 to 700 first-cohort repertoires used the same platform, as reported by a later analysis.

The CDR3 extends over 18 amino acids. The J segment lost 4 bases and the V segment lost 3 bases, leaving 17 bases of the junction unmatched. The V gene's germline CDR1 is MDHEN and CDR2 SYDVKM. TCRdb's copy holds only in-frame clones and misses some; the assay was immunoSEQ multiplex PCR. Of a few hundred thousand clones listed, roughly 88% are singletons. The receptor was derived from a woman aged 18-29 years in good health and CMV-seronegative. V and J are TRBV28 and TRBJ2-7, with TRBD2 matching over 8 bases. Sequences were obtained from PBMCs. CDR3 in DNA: TGTGCCAGCAGTTTCCGACCCGTAATATCGAGCGGGAGTTACGAGCAGTACTTC. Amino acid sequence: CASSFRPVISSGSYEQYF.